This is a list of T cell receptor beta chains from one sample in a study of blood T cell repertoires in COVID-19. This table comes from immunoSEQ multiplex PCR, and its TCRdb copy is limited to in-frame clones, with some not included. Of about 240,000 clones detected, about 80% appear once; the ten largest clones hold around 9.9%. What was sequenced was peripheral blood. These receptors all stem from a woman aged 80 or over with acute or convalescent COVID-19. The CDR3 runs from the conserved cysteine through the conserved F or W. A D gene is named only where the DNA matches it firmly. Clone size appears in some rows only: once, few, many, or a class for an expanded clone.

CDR3 DNA: TGTGCCAGCAGCGCGGGACAGAAAGAGACCCAGTACTTC
CDR3 protein: CASSAGQKETQYF
V gene: TRBV7-2
clone size: few
D gene: NA
J gene: TRBJ2-5

CDR3 DNA: TGTGCCAGCAGTATCCGGGACAGGGGGTCCCACGAGCAGTACTTC
CDR3 protein: CASSIRDRGSHEQYF
V gene: TRBV28
clone size: NA
D gene: TRBD1
J gene: TRBJ2-7

CDR3 DNA: TGTGCCAGCAGCCCTGACAGGGGTTCGAATGAGCAGTTCTTC
CDR3 protein: CASSPDRGSNEQFF
V gene: TRBV27
clone size: NA
D gene: TRBD1
J gene: TRBJ2-1

CDR3 DNA: TGTGCCAGCTCACCACCGTCCAGGGGGATCGATGAGCAGTTCTTC
CDR3 protein: CASSPPSRGIDEQFF
V gene: TRBV18
clone size: NA
D gene: TRBD1
J gene: TRBJ2-1

CDR3 DNA: TGTGCCAGCAGTCAACGGAGGGGCAGGACCGGGGAGCTGTTTTTT
CDR3 protein: CASSQRRGRTGELFF
V gene: TRBV7-9
clone size: NA
D gene: NA
J gene: TRBJ2-2

CDR3 DNA: TGTGCCAGCAGCCCGACAGGGGGCATCTATGGCTACACCTTC
CDR3 protein: CASSPTGGIYGYTF
V gene: TRBV9
clone size: NA
D gene: TRBD1
J gene: TRBJ1-2

CDR3 DNA: TGTGCCAGCAGCCAAGCCGCCGGTTTCTCCTATAATTCACCCCTCCACTTT
CDR3 protein: CASSQAAGFSYNSPLHF
V gene: TRBV3-1/TRBV3-2
clone size: NA
D gene: NA
J gene: TRBJ1-6

CDR3 DNA: TGCAGCGTTGAAGATCCTGGCAAAAATTCACCCCTCCACTTT
CDR3 protein: CSVEDPGKNSPLHF
V gene: TRBV29-1
clone size: NA
D gene: NA
J gene: TRBJ1-6

CDR3 DNA: TGTGCCAGCTCACCAATTTCGGGGGGTGAAGGCAATGAGCAGTTCTTC
CDR3 protein: CASSPISGGEGNEQFF
V gene: TRBV18
clone size: few
D gene: TRBD2
J gene: TRBJ2-1

CDR3 DNA: TGTGCCAGCAGCCCGGGGGTAGACAGGGGGTTGCAAGAGACCCAGTACTTC
CDR3 protein: CASSPGVDRGLQETQYF
V gene: TRBV5-4
clone size: NA
D gene: TRBD1
J gene: TRBJ2-5

CDR3 DNA: TGTGCCAGCTCACCCCTGACTCCTACTAATGGCTACACCTTC
CDR3 protein: CASSPLTPTNGYTF
V gene: TRBV18
clone size: NA
D gene: NA
J gene: TRBJ1-2

CDR3 DNA: TGTGCCAGTAAGAGAGAGCCCCTCCGGGATACTGAAGCTTTCTTT
CDR3 protein: CASKREPLRDTEAFF
V gene: TRBV19
clone size: NA
D gene: NA
J gene: TRBJ1-1

CDR3 DNA: TGTGCCAGCAGCCCCGACTTGACAGGGAATGAGCAGTTCTTC
CDR3 protein: CASSPDLTGNEQFF
V gene: TRBV3-1/TRBV3-2
clone size: NA
D gene: TRBD1
J gene: TRBJ2-1

CDR3 DNA: TGTGCCAGCAGTCTAACAGTCAGCTCCTACGAGCAGTACTTC
CDR3 protein: CASSLTVSSYEQYF
V gene: TRBV5-4
clone size: NA
D gene: NA
J gene: TRBJ2-7

CDR3 DNA: TGTGCCAGCACCCACAGGGGGGACTATGGCTACACCTTC
CDR3 protein: CASTHRGDYGYTF
V gene: TRBV6-5
clone size: NA
D gene: TRBD1
J gene: TRBJ1-2